These T cell receptor beta chains were read from a single sample in a study of blood T cell repertoires in COVID-19. The assay was immunoSEQ multiplex PCR, and TCRdb's table has in-frame clones only and misses some. The sample yields approximately 150,000 clones, 84% seen once. Material: peripheral blood. All receptors derive from a man aged 25-45 years with COVID-19, enrolled during active disease. Each CDR3 is given with its conserved first and last residue. The order of the fields is J gene, clone size, D gene, V gene, CDR3 protein, CDR3 DNA. A D gene is named only where the DNA matches it firmly. Some rows mark clone size as missing; the rest say once, few, many or name a class of expanded clone.

J: TRBJ2-7; size: .; D: TRBD1; V: TRBV3-1/TRBV3-2; CDR3: CASSRITGGQSNEQYF; DNA: TGTGCCAGCAGCCGTATAACAGGGGGCCAAAGTAACGAGCAGTACTTC
J: TRBJ1-6; size: .; D: .; V: TRBV10-2; CDR3: CASSEPRGWGGNSPLHF; DNA: TGCGCCAGCAGTGAACCCAGGGGCTGGGGTGGTAATTCACCCCTCCACTTT
J: TRBJ2-7; size: once; D: .; V: TRBV19; CDR3: CASSTGGREQYF; DNA: TGTGCCAGTAGTACAGGAGGGAGGGAGCAGTACTTC
J: TRBJ2-2; size: .; D: .; V: TRBV18; CDR3: CASSPNRGGTGELFF; DNA: TGTGCCAGCTCACCAAACCGGGGAGGCACCGGGGAGCTGTTTTTT
J: TRBJ1-4; size: .; D: .; V: TRBV19; CDR3: CASSPRAGEEKLFF; DNA: TGTGCCAGTAGTCCACGGGCCGGGGAGGAAAAACTGTTTTTT
J: TRBJ2-1; size: .; D: .; V: TRBV19; CDR3: CASRDRLMGYNEQFF; DNA: TGTGCCAGTAGAGATAGACTAATGGGGTACAATGAGCAGTTCTTC
J: TRBJ2-7; size: .; D: .; V: TRBV6-2/TRBV6-3; CDR3: CASSSRDQGGDEQYF; DNA: TGTGCCAGCAGTTCCCGGGACCAGGGGGGAGACGAGCAGTACTTC
J: TRBJ2-5; size: .; D: TRBD2; V: TRBV4-1; CDR3: CASSPLRLAGGRGETQYF; DNA: TGCGCCAGCAGCCCGCTGCGACTAGCGGGTGGGAGGGGGGAGACCCAGTACTTC
J: TRBJ2-7; size: .; D: .; V: TRBV29-1; CDR3: CSVGQHEQYF; DNA: TGCAGCGTTGGACAGCACGAGCAGTACTTC
J: TRBJ1-3; size: .; D: .; V: TRBV19; CDR3: CASSPGTSGNTIYF; DNA: TGTGCCAGTAGTCCTGGGACTTCGGGAAACACCATATATTTT
J: TRBJ1-2; size: once; D: .; V: TRBV6-5; CDR3: CASSSPGLGAGYGYTF; DNA: TGTGCCAGCAGTTCGCCGGGACTGGGAGCTGGCTATGGCTACACCTTC
J: TRBJ2-2; size: once; D: .; V: TRBV5-1; CDR3: CASSFRAGDTGELFF; DNA: TGCGCCAGCAGCTTCAGGGCAGGAGACACCGGGGAGCTGTTTTTT
J: TRBJ1-2; size: .; D: .; V: TRBV5-6; CDR3: CASSLVTRTYGYTF; DNA: TGTGCCAGCAGCTTGGTCACACGAACCTATGGCTACACCTTC
J: TRBJ1-1; size: .; D: .; V: TRBV7-9; CDR3: CASSPNRDDTEAFF; DNA: TGTGCCAGCAGCCCAAACAGGGATGACACTGAAGCTTTCTTT
J: TRBJ1-2; size: .; D: TRBD1; V: TRBV5-4; CDR3: CASSSGTGGAAGYGYTF; DNA: TGTGCCAGCAGCAGCGGGACAGGGGGCGCGGCAGGCTATGGCTACACCTTC
J: TRBJ2-1; size: .; D: TRBD1; V: TRBV6-1; CDR3: CASSEIGGTGPYNEQFF; DNA: TGTGCCAGCAGTGAAATAGGGGGGACAGGGCCTTACAATGAGCAGTTCTTC
J: TRBJ1-6; size: .; D: .; V: TRBV27; CDR3: CASTLGVGYNSPLHF; DNA: TGTGCCAGCACCCTAGGGGTGGGCTATAATTCACCCCTCCACTTT
J: TRBJ2-7; size: .; D: .; V: TRBV2; CDR3: CASSELGGSYEQYF; DNA: TGTGCCAGCAGTGAATTGGGGGGCTCCTACGAGCAGTACTTC
J: TRBJ2-1; size: .; D: TRBD1; V: TRBV30; CDR3: CAWGTGINEQFF; DNA: TGTGCCTGGGGGACAGGGATAAATGAGCAGTTCTTC
J: TRBJ2-5; size: .; D: .; V: TRBV30; CDR3: CAWSGGGIQETQYF; DNA: TGTGCCTGGAGTGGGGGAGGAATTCAAGAGACCCAGTACTTC
J: TRBJ2-7; size: few; D: .; V: TRBV28; CDR3: CASTLRGGDTYEQYF; DNA: TGTGCCAGCACCCTCCGTGGGGGGGACACCTACGAGCAGTACTTC
J: TRBJ1-1; size: .; D: TRBD1; V: TRBV18; CDR3: CASSWGQLNTEAFF; DNA: TGTGCCAGCTCATGGGGACAGTTGAACACTGAAGCTTTCTTT
J: TRBJ2-3; size: .; D: .; V: TRBV2; CDR3: CASSENPPGTDTQYF; DNA: TGTGCCAGCAGTGAAAACCCTCCGGGCACAGATACGCAGTATTTT
J: TRBJ2-7; size: .; D: TRBD2; V: TRBV29-1; CDR3: CSVSVHRGDEQYF; DNA: TGCAGCGTGTCGGTCCACCGGGGGGACGAGCAGTACTTC
J: TRBJ1-1; size: .; D: TRBD1; V: TRBV5-5; CDR3: CASSTRTGANTEAFF; DNA: TGTGCCAGCAGCACCCGTACAGGGGCGAACACTGAAGCTTTCTTT
J: TRBJ2-7; size: .; D: TRBD2; V: TRBV3-1/TRBV3-2; CDR3: CASSQQIRGGVAGGYEQYF; DNA: TGTGCCAGCAGCCAACAAATTAGGGGAGGAGTAGCGGGAGGTTACGAGCAGTACTTC